The clone carrying this T cell receptor beta chain was detected a few times. This sample's time point: blood at routine non-recurrence follow-up after resection. The data are from a study of spatial heterogeneity in lung cancer. Across the study: The donors were 65 to 85 patients with non-small cell lung cancer that was early-stage and untreated.

V was trimmed by 0 bases and J by 0 bases, leaving 12 bases between them. Germline loops: CDR1 SNHLY, CDR2 FYNNEI. This CDR3 has 17 amino acids. TCRdb itself ran the 5' RACE reads through MiXCR, one entry per CDR3 protein. This table holds tens of thousands of distinct CDR3 sequences, roughly 9% found once. The chain carries TRBV2 and TRBJ1-3; D might be TRBD1 (5 bases). This specimen consisted of PBMCs, obtained at follow-up. The source is a female donor with early-stage non-small cell lung cancer. CDR3: CASSEASGLYSGNTIYF. In DNA form, the CDR3 reads TGTGCCAGCAGTGAAGCGTCGGGACTTTACTCTGGAAACACCATATATTTT.